Presented here are 15 T cell receptor beta chains from one specimen sequenced in a study of shared clonotypes between healthy human individuals. TCRdb's copy holds only in-frame clones and misses some; the assay was immunoSEQ multiplex PCR. The data show a few million clones, with around 95% seen just once and roughly 0.13% held by the top ten. The sequenced sample was naive CD4+ T cells sorted from blood. Subset denoted: CD45RA+ positively selected. Every receptor here comes from a man younger than 30 in good health.

This chain connects TRBV5-1 to TRBJ1-5; D is unclear. The germline V gene encodes CDR1 SGHRS and CDR2 YFSETQ. This CDR3 is built from 13 residues. V was clipped by 0 bases and J by 4 bases, with 5 bases between them. The CDR3 loop is CASSLEANQPQHF. CDR3 coding DNA: TGCGCCAGCAGCTTGGAGGCAAATCAGCCCCAGCATTTT.

Regarding this clone: The sample has other DNA sequences that encode this CDR3 too. The chain joins TRBV7-9 to TRBJ1-4; D not resolved. The CDR3 loop spans 12 amino acids. The V end was cut by 5 bases, the J end by 7 bases, with 8 bases between. From germline, CDR1 is SEHNR and CDR2 FQNEAQ (reference sequence). The CDR3 nucleotides are TGTGCCAGCAGCCTTAAGGGTGAAAAACTGTTTTTT. This translates into CASSLKGEKLFF.

The rearrangement links TRBV9 to TRBJ2-3; D might be TRBD1 (5 bases). This CDR3 is 14 amino acids long. Germline CDR1 reads SGDLS; CDR2 reads YYNGEE. The ends were cut back, 0 bases at V and 4 bases at J, with 9 bases in the middle. CDR3 nucleotide sequence: TGTGCCAGCAGCGTAGAGGGGTGGCCAGATACGCAGTATTTT. Its protein is CASSVEGWPDTQYF.

This clone was found once. This chain uses TRBV11-2 with TRBJ1-3, with TRBD1 matching over 7 bases. The ends lost 7 bases at V and 3 bases at J; junction bases unmatched: 3. The CDR3 consists of 13 residues. CDR1 is SGHAT, CDR2 FQNNGV, per germline. The CDR3 protein is CASNYRGGNTIYF. The CDR3 bases are TGTGCCAGCAACTACAGGGGTGGAAACACCATATATTTT.

The chain joins TRBV5-1 to TRBJ1-5, with 9 bases matching TRBD1. The CDR3 has 14 residues. Germline CDR1 is SGHRS and CDR2 is YFSETQ. The V gene end was trimmed by 3 bases and the J gene end by 6 bases; junction bases not matched to a gene: 4. In DNA, the CDR3 is TGCGCCAGCAGCTCGGGACAGGGTTTTCAGCCCCAGCATTTT. The encoded protein is CASSSGQGFQPQHF.

The chain joins TRBV5-1 to TRBJ2-5, with 10 bases that match TRBD1. The germline CDR1 and CDR2 sequences are SGHRS and YFSETQ. The CDR3 spans 14 residues. The J segment lost 1 base and the V segment lost 9 bases, leaving 6 bases of the junction unmatched. The CDR3 protein is CATGTGAFQETQYF. The CDR3 coding sequence is TGCGCCACCGGGACAGGGGCGTTCCAAGAGACCCAGTACTTC.

About this clone: A read error may account for a junction end that differs from germline. The chain links TRBV6-5 to TRBJ1-5, with D perhaps matching TRBD1 (5 bases). In germline, CDR1 is MNHEY, CDR2 SVGAGI. The CDR3 runs 14 residues. CDR3 amino acids: CAGSYGGGNQPQHF. The CDR3 coding sequence is TGTGCCGGCAGTTACGGGGGAGGCAATCAGCCCCAGCATTTT.

CDR3 amino acids: CASSLVGGKETQYF. The CDR3 region has the DNA TGTGCCAGCAGCTTGGTGGGGGGCAAGGAGACCCAGTACTTC. The chain joins TRBV5-6 to TRBJ2-5, with D perhaps given as TRBD1 or TRBD2 (6 bases each). Germline CDR1 is SGHDT and CDR2 is YYEEEE. The CDR3 loop spans 14 amino acids. V was shortened by 0 bases and J by 5 bases, with 11 bases between the two germline ends.

This clone has a single count. J is TRBJ1-1 and V is TRBV28, with 7 bases fitting TRBD1. The CDR3 covers 14 residues. CDR1 and CDR2 (germline): MDHEN, SYDVKM. V dropped 2 bases and J dropped 5; count of bases not matched to a gene: 5. The CDR3 DNA reads TGTGCCAGCAGTTTAAGATCCAGGGGGACTGAAGCTTTCTTT. Translating gives CASSLRSRGTEAFF.

V is TRBV12-1 and J is TRBJ2-7; no check of the table's D call, TRBD1, against the DNA was made. TRBV12-1 is described as a pseudogene. The CDR3 is 14 residues long. The CDR3 nucleotides are TGTGCCAGCAGCTCCTGTCCCAGCTCCTACGAGCAGTACTTC. Translated, it gives CASSSCPSSYEQYF.

V and J are TRBV5-4 and TRBJ2-5; perhaps TRBD2 as D (6 bases). CDR1 is SGHNT, CDR2 YYREEE, per germline (reference sequence). The CDR3 has 14 amino acids. Trimming cost V 2 bases and J 5 bases, with 13 bases left between them. The CDR3 protein is CASSLRRDVETQYF. DNA for the CDR3: TGTGCCAGCAGCTTACGGCGGGACGTTGAGACCCAGTACTTC.

The genes are TRBV5-1 and TRBJ2-1; D is perhaps TRBD1 (6 bases). V shed 0 bases and J shed 3 bases, with 10 bases lying between them. The CDR3 consists of 15 residues. CDR1 and CDR2 from the germline V gene are SGHRS and YFSETQ. CDR3 residues: CASSLDRADYNEQFF. In DNA, the CDR3 is TGCGCCAGCAGCTTGGACAGGGCGGACTACAATGAGCAGTTCTTC.

In regard to this clone: The sample holds other DNA sequences that translate to the same CDR3. This chain links TRBV7-2 with TRBJ1-5; D gene ambiguous. V shed 3 bases and J shed 1 base, with 10 bases lying between them. The CDR3 has 15 amino acids. Germline CDR1 and CDR2: SGHTA and FQGNSA. The CDR3 sequence is CASSLSSGSNQPQHF. CDR3 bases: TGTGCCAGCAGCTTGAGTTCCGGAAGCAATCAGCCCCAGCATTTT. Together with reference TRBV7-2 and TRBJ1-5, the CDR3 gives the full variable domain: GAGVSQSPSNKVTEKGKDVELRCDPISGHTALYWYRQSLGQGLEFLIYFQGNSAPDKSGLPSDRFSAERTGGSVSTLTIQRTQQEDSAVYLCASSLSSGSNQPQHFGDGTRLSIL.

V usage is TRBV7-9 and J usage is TRBJ2-3, with 7 bases identical to TRBD1. Germline CDR1 reads SEHNR; CDR2 reads FQNEAQ (reference sequence). The J segment lost 0 bases and the V segment lost 4 bases, leaving 4 bases of the junction unmatched. The CDR3 is 15 residues long. Here the CDR3 DNA reads TGTGCCAGCAGCTACTACAGGGGTAGCACAGATACGCAGTATTTT. This encodes CASSYYRGSTDTQYF.

The chain's CDR3 is CASSPDGSRVYEQYF. CDR3 nucleotide sequence: TGTGCCAGCAGTCCCGACGGAAGTCGTGTCTACGAGCAGTACTTC. The chain joins TRBV6-6 to TRBJ2-7, with D hard to call. The germline V and J ends were trimmed by 5 bases and 3 bases, with 17 bases remaining between them. The CDR3 totals 15 residues. From germline, CDR1 is MNHNY and CDR2 SVGAGI (reference sequence).